The clone carrying this TCR beta chain was seen repeatedly, ten times or more. Its antigen is as yet unknown. The data stem from a study of regulatory T cells in long-lasting Graves disease. Noted time point: newly diagnosed GD, antithyroid drugs for less than 3 months. PBMCs provided the RNA from which the TCR library was made. Study-wide results and limits: With persistent disease, TRBV28, TRBJ1-2 and TRBJ2-5 were the favored segments.

Arm-PCR with iRepertoire HTBI primers amplified the CDR3 regions for these TCR beta libraries. TCRdb reanalysed the multiplex PCR reads using MiXCR and keeps one entry per CDR3 protein. The sample has approximately 360,000 distinct CDR3 sequences; 10% to 15% are singletons. With 10 bases removed from V and 4 bases from J, the gap between germline ends came to 22 bases. This CDR3 region has 15 residues. In germline, CDR1 is ENHRY, CDR2 SYGVKD. A further study also used this sample, focusing on T cells in Graves' hyperthyroidism and ophthalmopathy.

The sequencing here drew on peripheral blood mononuclear cells (PBMCs), taken at new diagnosis, from a patient treated with antithyroid drugs. This receptor was taken from a woman in her late teens or twenties with Graves disease. V and J are TRBV10-3 and TRBJ1-2; D not certain. The CDR3 is CATNSDNLRIYGYTF. The CDR3 region has the DNA TGTGCCACCAACTCGGATAACTTAAGGATCTATGGCTACACCTTC.